This TCR beta chain emerged from a study of beta chain features in type 1 diabetes. Every bit of the isolated RNA underwent reverse transcription, so sequencing read expressed TCRB transcripts. Mean read depth for naive, central memory and regulatory T cell samples was approximately 3.57 million reads. Assay: immunoSEQ multiplex PCR; the TCRdb copy retains only in-frame clones and omits some. The profile shows 600,000 or so clones, approximately 13% of them singletons. Study results and limitations: In patients and controls equally, PCR might favor templates that are shorter. There was a moderate but significant shortening of TCRB CDR3s in all four CD4+ subsets of Type 1 diabetes patients. Because the template was cDNA, high-expressing cells might be over-represented.

This clone was seen just once. The antigen is unknown. The CDR3 loop spans 16 amino acids. The ends lost 7 bases at V and 4 bases at J; junction bases unmatched: 13. In germline, CDR1 is LNHDA, CDR2 SQIVND (reference sequence). Sorting that relied on CD45RO/CCR7/CD25/CD127/CD95/CD27 yielded CD4+ naive, central memory, regulatory and stem cell-like memory cells. Input material: naive CD4+ T cells from blood. The clonotype originates from a man in his thirties or forties with type 1 diabetes. The J gene is TRBJ2-7, the V gene TRBV19; the match to TRBD1 covers 10 bases. DNA of the CDR3: TGTGCCAGTAATCCCAACCCCGGACAGGGGGTTTACGAGCAGTACTTC. Its protein product is CASNPNPGQGVYEQYF.